A single sample gave rise to the 13 T cell receptor beta chains below, sequenced in a study of blood T cell repertoires in COVID-19. Libraries were prepared by immunoSEQ multiplex PCR; TCRdb keeps only in-frame clonotypes and omits some of them. The table shows 130,000 to 150,000 clones, with approximately 85% occurring only once. Source material: peripheral blood. The receptors were sampled from a woman aged 60 to 75 with COVID-19, enrolled during active disease.

The chain couples TRBV19 to TRBJ1-1, with TRBD1 as a possible D gene (6 bases). This CDR3 comprises 13 residues. V was clipped by 7 bases and J by 1 base, with 10 bases between them. Germline lookup yields CDR1 LNHDA and CDR2 SQIVND (reference sequence). CDR3 nucleotide sequence: TGTGCCAGTAACTGGGGGCCGAACACTGAAGCTTTCTTT. As protein: CASNWGPNTEAFF.

This clone was found once. This chain uses TRBV7-9 with TRBJ1-1; D is perhaps TRBD1 (5 bases). The CDR3 consists of 15 residues. The V gene's germline CDR1 is SEHNR and CDR2 FQNEAQ (reference sequence). V lost 7 bases and J 1 base, leaving 16 bases between the germline ends. CDR3: CASTLWRGANTEAFF. CDR3 DNA sequence: TGTGCCAGCACCCTATGGAGGGGAGCGAACACTGAAGCTTTCTTT. The full variable domain, its missing parts supplied by reference TRBV7-9 and TRBJ1-1, is DTGVSQNPRHKITKRGQNVTFRCDPISEHNRLYWYRQTLGQGPEFLTYFQNEAQLEKSRLLSDRFSAERPKGSFSTLEIQRTEQGDSAMYLCASTLWRGANTEAFFGQGTRLTVV.

V and J are TRBV5-5 and TRBJ1-3; 7 bases are shared with TRBD1. V lost 0 bases and J lost 4; bases outside the gene matches: 4. CDR3 length: 15 residues. Germline lookup yields CDR1 SGHKS and CDR2 YYEKEE (reference sequence). This CDR3 is CASSLGQGVGNTIYF. The CDR3 nucleotides read TGTGCCAGCAGCTTGGGGCAGGGGGTAGGAAACACCATATATTTT.

The chain couples TRBV6-2 or TRBV6-3 to TRBJ1-2, with a tentative D call TRBD1 (5 bases). Germline loops: CDR1 MNHEY, CDR2 SVGEGT. The CDR3 covers 15 residues. With 2 bases removed from V and 3 bases from J, the gap between germline ends came to 13 bases. CDR3 DNA sequence: TGTGCCAGCAGTTACCCTTACGACAGCCACTATGGCTACACCTTC. The encoded protein is CASSYPYDSHYGYTF.

CDR3 nucleotide sequence: TGCGCCAGCAGTGAGTCCAGTAACACCGGGGAGCTGTTTTTT. This sequence encodes CASSESSNTGELFF. This chain links TRBV10-1 with TRBJ2-2; D is uncertain. CDR1 is WNHNN, CDR2 SYGVQD, per germline (reference sequence). The CDR3 loop spans 14 amino acids. Trimming left V 0 bases short and J 2 bases short, with 4 bases between.

This rearrangement joins TRBV9 to TRBJ2-3; tentatively, D is TRBD2 (5 bases). Germline loops: CDR1 SGDLS, CDR2 YYNGEE. The CDR3 is 16 residues long. Trimming pared 4 bases from V and 6 bases from J, leaving 21 bases between. The CDR3 loop reads CASSNGAAPATDTQYF. The CDR3 DNA sequence: TGTGCCAGCAGCAACGGAGCGGCACCGGCCACCGATACGCAGTATTTT.

CDR3 amino acids: CSVELQANTGELFF. CDR3 bases: TGCAGCGTTGAGCTTCAGGCGAACACCGGGGAGCTGTTTTTT. The rearrangement links TRBV29-1 to TRBJ2-2; no clear D gene. Trimming removed 3 bases at V and 0 bases at J, with 8 bases between. The CDR3 extends over 14 amino acids. The germline CDR1 and CDR2 sequences are SQVTM and ANQGSEA.

This clone was found a few times. Here the CDR3 reads CASSPLGGTNEKLFF. CDR3 nucleotides: TGTGCCAGCAGTCCACTCGGGGGAACTAATGAAAAACTGTTTTTT. The V call is TRBV6-6, the J call TRBJ1-4; D might be TRBD1 (5 bases). This CDR3 is built from 15 residues. Trimming shortened V by 5 bases and J by 1 base, and 11 bases separated the two germline ends. CDR1 and CDR2 (germline): MNHNY, SVGAGI (reference sequence).

In DNA form, the CDR3 reads TGTGCCAGCAGCTTAGCATCGGACAGCAACTATGGCTACACCTTC. Protein sequence: CASSLASDSNYGYTF. The J gene is TRBJ1-2, the V gene TRBV7-2; TRBD1 might be the D (6 bases). The V gene's germline CDR1 is SGHTA and CDR2 FQGNSA. This CDR3 contains 15 residues. The V end was cut by 0 bases, the J end by 2 bases, with 10 bases between.

J is TRBJ1-1 and V is TRBV4-1; TRBD1 is a possible D gene (5 bases). V dropped 1 base and J dropped 2 bases, with 11 bases sitting between them. The CDR3 covers 15 residues. Germline loops: CDR1 MGHRA, CDR2 YSYEKL. The CDR3 DNA sequence: TGCGCCAGCAGCCAAGTTCGACAGCCCAACACTGAAGCTTTCTTT. This translates into CASSQVRQPNTEAFF.

Only a few counts were recorded for this clone. The chain links TRBV20-1 to TRBJ1-1, with D possibly matching TRBD1 (6 bases). CDR1 is DFQATT and CDR2 is SNEGSKA in the germline V gene (reference sequence). This CDR3 spans 15 amino acids. With 3 bases removed from V and 0 bases from J, the gap between germline ends came to 14 bases. In nucleotides, the CDR3 is TGCAGTGCTAGTCTTGGGGGCGCGATGAACACTGAAGCTTTCTTT. As protein: CSASLGGAMNTEAFF.

The J gene is TRBJ1-1, the V gene TRBV3-1 (or the pseudogene TRBV3-2); D perhaps matches TRBD1 (5 bases). Per the germline V gene, CDR1 is LGHDT and CDR2 is YNNKEL (reference sequence). Trimming took off 4 bases at V and 1 base at J, with 7 bases between the two ends. The CDR3 covers 13 residues. CDR3: CASSRGQNTEAFF. The CDR3 nucleotides are TGTGCCAGCAGCCGGGGCCAGAACACTGAAGCTTTCTTT.

The chain joins TRBV20-1 to TRBJ1-6; TRBD1 agrees at 7 bases. The CDR3 extends over 11 amino acids. Germline assignment: CDR1 DFQATT and CDR2 SNEGSKA (reference sequence). J was trimmed by 8 bases and V by 6 bases; bases with no gene match: 1. This chain's CDR3 is CSATGHSPLHF. CDR3 coding DNA: TGCAGTGCGACAGGGCATTCACCCCTCCACTTT.